These T cell receptor beta chains were read from a single sample in a study of cytomegalovirus exposure and HLA in healthy donors. Using immunoSEQ multiplex PCR, the repertoire was profiled, and TCRdb retains in-frame clones only, with some absent. The sample contains roughly 120,000 clones, more than 65% of which appear only once. Sequenced: PBMCs. Every receptor here comes from a man in his thirties or forties in good health and CMV-seropositive. CDR3s include the opening cysteine and the closing phenylalanine or tryptophan. A D gene is named only where the DNA matches it firmly. Clone size appears in some rows only: once, few, many, or a class for an expanded clone.

.	TRBD2	TRBV5-4	TRBJ2-5	TGTGCCAGCAGCCCCGAGCTGGCGGGGGGGCAAGAGACCCAGTACTTC	CASSPELAGGQETQYF
.	.	TRBV5-1	TRBJ2-3	TGCGCCAGCAGCTTGGATACGGGGAGGACTACGTATTTT	CASSLDTGRTTYF
.	.	TRBV27	TRBJ1-1	TGTGCCACCAGTGGGCCATACATCGGGGACACTGAAGCTTTCTTT	CATSGPYIGDTEAFF
.	.	TRBV6-1	TRBJ2-1	TGTGCCAGCAGTCCTGACTGGGAGCGGGAGCAGTTCTTC	CASSPDWEREQFF
.	TRBD1	TRBV4-2	TRBJ2-2	TGTGCCAGCAGCCAGGACAGGTCTCTGAACACCGGGGAGCTGTTTTTT	CASSQDRSLNTGELFF
.	TRBD1	TRBV29-1	TRBJ2-1	TGCAGCGGCGGACAGGGGACCGATGAGCAGTTCTTC	CSGGQGTDEQFF
.	TRBD1	TRBV19	TRBJ1-5	TGTGCCAGTACCACAGACAGGGGATATCAGCCCCAGCATTTT	CASTTDRGYQPQHF
.	.	TRBV18	TRBJ2-7	TGTGCCAGCTCACCTCCGAAGGGGGGGCGCGCCTACGAGCAGTACTTC	CASSPPKGGRAYEQYF
.	.	TRBV6-5	TRBJ2-7	TGTGCCAGTAAGTGGGCCCTCTCCTACGAGCAGTACTTC	CASKWALSYEQYF
.	.	TRBV12-1	TRBJ1-2	TGTGCCAGCAGCTCAGGACAGGGAGCGGGTTGGCTTAACTATGGCTACACCTTC	CASSSGQGAGWLNYGYTF
.	TRBD1	TRBV11-2	TRBJ2-5	TGTGCCAGCAGCTCGCAACAGGGGGCGGAGACCCAGTACTTC	CASSSQQGAETQYF
.	.	TRBV2	TRBJ2-1	TGTGCCAGCAGGCAGAGGTTTAGGGGGTTCTTC	CASRQRFRGFF
.	TRBD2	TRBV19	TRBJ2-5	TGTGCCAGTAGTATAGCTAGCGGGGGGGAAGAGACCCAGTACTTC	CASSIASGGEETQYF
.	TRBD1	TRBV19	TRBJ1-4	TGTGCCAGTAGTTCAACCGGGACAGCGGATGAAAAACTGTTTTTT	CASSSTGTADEKLFF
.	TRBD1	TRBV13	TRBJ1-2	TGTGCCAGCAGCTCAGACAGGGCGAACTATGGCTACACCTTC	CASSSDRANYGYTF
.	.	TRBV30	TRBJ1-2	TGTGCCTGGAGTGGAGAGGGGGGGCCTGGCTACACCTTC	CAWSGEGGPGYTF
.	.	TRBV4-1	TRBJ2-7	TGCGCCAGCAGCCGCATTCCCGGGACATTTACGGGCGAGCAGTACTTC	CASSRIPGTFTGEQYF
.	TRBD1	TRBV7-2	TRBJ2-5	TGTGCCAGCAGCCCGGCGACAGGGGAAGAGACCCAGTACTTC	CASSPATGEETQYF
.	TRBD1	TRBV11-2	TRBJ2-5	TGTGCCAGCAGCCCATGGACAGGGGGGGAAGAGACCCAGTACTTC	CASSPWTGGEETQYF
once	.	TRBV19	TRBJ1-6	TGTGCCAGTAGTATAATATTAGAGAATTCACCCCTCCACTTT	CASSIILENSPLHF
.	.	TRBV7-6	TRBJ1-1	TGTGCCAGCAGCTTTTTTTTTCGTCACACTGAAGCTTTCTTT	CASSFFFRHTEAFF
.	.	TRBV2	TRBJ1-5	TGTGCCAGCAGGGCACAGGGAAATCAGCCCCAGCATTTT	CASRAQGNQPQHF
.	TRBD1	TRBV5-6	TRBJ1-5	TGTGCCAGCAGCTTCGCCACGAACAGGGGTCAGCCCCAGCATTTT	CASSFATNRGQPQHF
.	TRBD2	TRBV7-9	TRBJ2-7	TGTGCCAGCAGCCTCGGGGGGAAGGGGGAGCAGTACTTC	CASSLGGKGEQYF
.	.	TRBV5-6	TRBJ1-6	TGTGCCAGCAGCCCCTTATCCGGAGGGCCCCACTTT	CASSPLSGGPHF
few	TRBD2	TRBV5-4	TRBJ2-2	TGTGCCAGCAGCTTCGGGCGGGGGGCTGGTGGGGAGCTGTTTTTT	CASSFGRGAGGELFF
.	TRBD1	TRBV6-4	TRBJ1-5	TGTGCCAGCAGTGAAAATTCGGGACAGGGGGCGCTCGGTCAGCCCCAGCATTTT	CASSENSGQGALGQPQHF
.	TRBD1	TRBV4-1	TRBJ1-6	TGCGCCAGCAGCCAAGATCCCGACGGGACAGCTAATTCACCCCTCCACTTT	CASSQDPDGTANSPLHF
many	TRBD1	TRBV23-1	TRBJ2-7	TGCGCCAGCAGTGGGGAAGACAGGGTCTACGAGCAGTACTTC	CASSGEDRVYEQYF
once	.	TRBV2	TRBJ1-6	TGTGCCAGCAGCCCGATAAACTTTTATGAGATATCCTATAATTCACCCCTCCACTTT	CASSPINFYEISYNSPLHF
once	TRBD1	TRBV5-5	TRBJ1-1	TGTGCCAGCAGACACGGGACAGATAATTTGAACACTGAAGCTTTCTTT	CASRHGTDNLNTEAFF
.	TRBD1	TRBV10-2	TRBJ1-2	TGCGCCAGCAGTGAGTCTTTACAGGGGTATGGCTACACCTTC	CASSESLQGYGYTF
.	.	TRBV5-1	TRBJ1-1	TGCGCCAGCAGCTTGAGGGGTACGGACACTGAAGCTTTCTTT	CASSLRGTDTEAFF
.	.	TRBV6-6	TRBJ2-5	TGTGCCAGCACAACACAGAGCCAAGAGACCCAGTACTTC	CASTTQSQETQYF
.	.	TRBV5-6	TRBJ1-4	TGTGCCAGCAGCCCAGGTTCTATTAATGAAAAACTGTTTTTT	CASSPGSINEKLFF
.	.	TRBV18	TRBJ2-1	TGTGCCAGCACCCCATTGTTAGAGCGGGTAGACAATGAGCAGTTCTTC	CASTPLLERVDNEQFF
.	.	TRBV6-5	TRBJ1-2	TGTGCCAGCAGTTTAGGGGGGGACTATGGCTACACCTTC	CASSLGGDYGYTF
few	.	TRBV7-9	TRBJ1-1	TGTGCCAGCAGCCGACGACAGTTTAACACTGAAGCTTTCTTT	CASSRRQFNTEAFF
.	TRBD1	TRBV6-5	TRBJ2-7	TGTGCCAGCAGTCGGACAGGCTTGTACGAGCAGTACTTC	CASSRTGLYEQYF
.	TRBD2	TRBV6-4	TRBJ2-2	TGTGCCAGCAGTGACGAGTTGCACAGCGGGGTAAACACCGGGGAGCTGTTTTTT	CASSDELHSGVNTGELFF
.	TRBD1	TRBV5-1	TRBJ2-5	TGCGCCAGCAGCCCGGGGACAGGGGGCGAAGAGACCCAGTACTTC	CASSPGTGGEETQYF
.	.	TRBV7-8	TRBJ2-1	TGTGCCAGCAGCTTGACCGGGACTGGATACAATGAGCAGTTCTTC	CASSLTGTGYNEQFF
.	TRBD2	TRBV7-8	TRBJ2-1	TGTGCCAGCAGCTTAGTTAGCCCACTAGCGGGGGTCTACAATGAGCAGTTCTTC	CASSLVSPLAGVYNEQFF
.	TRBD1	TRBV6-5	TRBJ1-2	TGTGCCAGCAGAAAGACAGGGAATAACTATGGCTACACCTTC	CASRKTGNNYGYTF
.	.	TRBV29-1	TRBJ1-1	TGCAGCGTTGGACTAGGACGGATGAACACTGAAGCTTTCTTT	CSVGLGRMNTEAFF